These T cell receptor beta chains were read from a single sample in a study of blood T cell repertoires in COVID-19. Libraries were prepared by immunoSEQ multiplex PCR; TCRdb keeps only in-frame clonotypes and omits some of them. Here the sample spans approximately 100,000 clones, about 91% being singletons. Sequencing was done on a sample of peripheral blood. These receptors were taken from a human donor in a cohort sampled during active COVID-19. Each CDR3 is given with its conserved first and last residue. A D gene is named only where the DNA matches it firmly. Some rows have no size entry. The others give once, few or many, or a class for an expanded clone.

clone_size,v_call,j_call,d_call,cdr3_nt,cdr3_aa
NA,TRBV27,TRBJ1-2,TRBD1,TGTGCCAGCAGTTACCTAACCCCGACAGGGATCGATGGCTACACCTTC,CASSYLTPTGIDGYTF
NA,TRBV9,TRBJ1-3,TRBD1,TGTGCCAGCAGCGCTCAGGGGGGTGGAAACACCATATATTTT,CASSAQGGGNTIYF
once,TRBV28,TRBJ2-3,TRBD2,TGTGCCAGCAGTTTACTAGCGGGAGGATCAGATACGCAGTATTTT,CASSLLAGGSDTQYF
NA,TRBV6-2/TRBV6-3,TRBJ2-5,NA,TGTGCCAGCAGCCAATACAGGGGACTTGGCGAGACCCAGTACTTC,CASSQYRGLGETQYF
NA,TRBV6-6,TRBJ2-5,NA,TGTGCCAGCAGTTTTCTGGAGACCCAGTACTTC,CASSFLETQYF
once,TRBV27,TRBJ2-7,TRBD2,TGTGCCAGCAGTCGGACTAGCGGCTCCTACGAGCAGTACTTC,CASSRTSGSYEQYF
NA,TRBV11-2,TRBJ2-5,TRBD2,TGTGCCAGCAGCCTGGGACTAGCGGGTCTAAGGGAGACCCAGTACTTC,CASSLGLAGLRETQYF
NA,TRBV6-2/TRBV6-3,TRBJ2-7,NA,TGTGCCAGCAGTTACTCGGCCAGCGGACTTGGAGACGAGCAGTACTTC,CASSYSASGLGDEQYF
NA,TRBV7-2,TRBJ1-6,NA,TGTGCCAGCAGCGCGCGTGTGAGCTCCTATAATTCACCCCTCCACTTT,CASSARVSSYNSPLHF
NA,TRBV5-5,TRBJ2-3,NA,TGTGCCAGCAGGCGAGCGGGCCTCATCACAGATACGCAGTATTTT,CASRRAGLITDTQYF
NA,TRBV6-5,TRBJ1-2,NA,TGTGCCAGCAGTTACGGAACAGGGCCTTATGGCTACACCTTC,CASSYGTGPYGYTF
NA,TRBV7-3,TRBJ2-5,TRBD2,TGTGCCAGCAGCTTCGGGGGGGCTGAAGAGACCCAGTACTTC,CASSFGGAEETQYF
NA,TRBV7-2,TRBJ2-7,TRBD2,TGTGCCAGCAGCTCCCCGGGGGGGGGACGTTTTTACGAGCAGTACTTC,CASSSPGGGRFYEQYF
NA,TRBV9,TRBJ2-1,TRBD2,TGTGCCAGCAGCGCCCAACTAGCGGGGGGGCCTGGTGAGCAGTTCTTC,CASSAQLAGGPGEQFF
NA,TRBV3-1/TRBV3-2,TRBJ2-7,TRBD1,TGTGCCAGCAGCCAAGTCCGGGACAGGGAGTACGAGCAGTACTTC,CASSQVRDREYEQYF
NA,TRBV9,TRBJ2-7,TRBD1,TGTGCCAGCAGCAGCGGACAGGGCAGCTACGAGCAGTACTTC,CASSSGQGSYEQYF
NA,TRBV27,TRBJ2-7,TRBD2,TGTGCCAGCAGAGAGCGGGATCTCGTTAACGAGCAGTACTTC,CASRERDLVNEQYF
NA,TRBV6-2/TRBV6-3,TRBJ1-1,NA,TGTGCCAGCAGTTACGCGCCGGGCACTGAAGCTTTCTTT,CASSYAPGTEAFF
NA,TRBV30,TRBJ2-7,NA,TGTGCCTGGAGTGTCCCGAGGAGGGGGGGGGAGCAGTACTTC,CAWSVPRRGGEQYF
NA,TRBV5-1,TRBJ1-1,NA,TGCGCCAGCAGCCTATACGCGGGGTTCAACACTGAAGCTTTCTTT,CASSLYAGFNTEAFF
once,TRBV7-2,TRBJ2-7,NA,TGTGCCAGCAGCTTATCCCCAGGAGGGGGCCAGCAGTACTTC,CASSLSPGGGQQYF
NA,TRBV14,TRBJ2-3,NA,TGTGCCAGCAGCCAGTTGGGGGCGACGAAAAACACAGATACGCAGTATTTT,CASSQLGATKNTDTQYF
NA,TRBV5-6,TRBJ2-7,TRBD1,TGTGCCAGCAGCCCTGACAGGGGGCCCTACGAGCAGTACTTC,CASSPDRGPYEQYF
NA,TRBV4-3,TRBJ1-2,NA,TGCGCCAGCAGCCAAGGGTCAGTGGGGGCCAATTATGGCTACACCTTC,CASSQGSVGANYGYTF
NA,TRBV10-3,TRBJ1-1,NA,TGTGCCATCAGTCCCCGCGGCACTGAAGCTTTCTTT,CAISPRGTEAFF
NA,TRBV4-2,TRBJ2-1,TRBD2,TGTGCCAGTTCCTTCTTAGGGACTAGAAGTAATGAGCAGTTCTTC,CASSFLGTRSNEQFF
NA,TRBV27,TRBJ2-7,TRBD1,TGTGCCAGCAAAATACAGGGGACACTCTCCTACGAGCAGTACTTC,CASKIQGTLSYEQYF
NA,TRBV2,TRBJ1-5,TRBD1,TGTGCCAGCTCCCGGGACAGGGGTATTCAGCCCCAGCATTTT,CASSRDRGIQPQHF
NA,TRBV7-2,TRBJ2-1,TRBD2,TGTGCCAGCAGCTCGGTAGCGGGGGGGCTCAATGAGCAGTTCTTC,CASSSVAGGLNEQFF
NA,TRBV6-4,TRBJ1-1,TRBD1,TGTGCCAGCAGGACTTGGGACAGGGCCGACACTGAAGCTTTCTTT,CASRTWDRADTEAFF
NA,TRBV6-1,TRBJ2-5,TRBD2,TGTGCCAGCAGTGAACTAGCGGGGGGGCAAGAGACCCAGTACTTC,CASSELAGGQETQYF
NA,TRBV6-5,TRBJ2-5,TRBD1,TGTGCCAGGGGGGATGGACAGGACCAAGAGACCCAGTACTTC,CARGDGQDQETQYF
few,TRBV6-5,TRBJ1-4,NA,TGTGCCAGCAGTTACCAAGGGACTTCCAATGAAAAACTGTTTTTT,CASSYQGTSNEKLFF
once,TRBV7-2,TRBJ1-5,TRBD1,TGTGCCAGCAGCCCACAGGGGGCGGGACAGCCCCAGCATTTT,CASSPQGAGQPQHF
NA,TRBV6-5,TRBJ1-5,NA,TGTGGTTGGGGAGATAGCAATCAGCCCCAGCATTTT,CGWGDSNQPQHF
NA,TRBV5-1,TRBJ2-7,NA,TGCGCCAGCAAGGAAGGGGGCTACGAGCAGTACTTC,CASKEGGYEQYF
NA,TRBV4-1,TRBJ1-4,NA,TGCGCCAGCAGCCAAGCCAGGTTTAATGAAAAACTGTTTTTT,CASSQARFNEKLFF
NA,TRBV6-1,TRBJ1-6,TRBD1,TGTGCCAGCAGTGAAGGGACAGGGAATTCACCCCTCCACTTT,CASSEGTGNSPLHF
NA,TRBV7-3,TRBJ2-3,TRBD2,TGTGCCAGCAGCTCCGGGGGGGCAAGAGATACGCAGTATTTT,CASSSGGARDTQYF
NA,TRBV7-3,TRBJ2-3,NA,TGTGCCAGCAGCCCCCAGGTGGGAGCAGATACGCAGTATTTT,CASSPQVGADTQYF
NA,TRBV13,TRBJ2-4,TRBD2,TGTGCCAGCAGCGCCGGACTAGCGGGAGTAGGAAACATTCAGTACTTC,CASSAGLAGVGNIQYF
NA,TRBV5-1,TRBJ1-1,NA,TGCGCCAGCAGCTTGATCGGGGTCCCCAATGAAGCTTTCTTT,CASSLIGVPNEAFF
NA,TRBV4-1,TRBJ1-6,TRBD1,TGCGCCAGCAGCCTAGGACAGGGCGGTTCACCCCTCCACTTT,CASSLGQGGSPLHF
NA,TRBV6-5,TRBJ2-2,NA,TGTGCCAGCAGTTCACTCACTACCGGGGAGCTGTTTTTT,CASSSLTTGELFF